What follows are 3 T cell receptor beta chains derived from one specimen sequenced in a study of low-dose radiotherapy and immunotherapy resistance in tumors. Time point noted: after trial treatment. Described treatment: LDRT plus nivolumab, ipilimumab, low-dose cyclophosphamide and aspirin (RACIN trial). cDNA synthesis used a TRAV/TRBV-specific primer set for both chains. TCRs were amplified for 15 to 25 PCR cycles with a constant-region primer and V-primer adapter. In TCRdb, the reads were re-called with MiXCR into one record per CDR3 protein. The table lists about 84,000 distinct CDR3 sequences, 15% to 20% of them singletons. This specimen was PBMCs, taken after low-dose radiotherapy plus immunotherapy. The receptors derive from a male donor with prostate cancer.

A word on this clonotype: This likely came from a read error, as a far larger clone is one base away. The CDR3 nucleotides are TGTGCCAGCAGCCAGCTATATTACAATGAGCAGTACTTC. This translates into CASSQLYYNEQYF. The chain links TRBV3-1 to TRBJ2-7; D is unclear. The V gene's germline CDR1 is LGHDT and CDR2 YNNKEL (reference sequence). Trimming cost V 3 bases and J 7 bases, with 13 bases left between them. The CDR3 sequence is 13 residues long.

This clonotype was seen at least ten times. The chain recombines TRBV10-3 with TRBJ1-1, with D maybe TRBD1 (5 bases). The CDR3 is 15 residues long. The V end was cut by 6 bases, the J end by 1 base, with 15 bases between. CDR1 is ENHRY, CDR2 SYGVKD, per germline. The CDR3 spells CAIRVSRGPNTEAFF. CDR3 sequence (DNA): TGTGCCATCAGGGTCTCTCGGGGCCCGAACACTGAAGCTTTCTTT.

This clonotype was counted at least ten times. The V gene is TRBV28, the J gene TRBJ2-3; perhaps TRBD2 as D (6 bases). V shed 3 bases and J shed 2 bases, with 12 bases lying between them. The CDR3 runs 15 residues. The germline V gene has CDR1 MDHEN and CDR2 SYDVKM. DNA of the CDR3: TGTGCCAGCAGTTTTACGGGAGAACTCACAGATACGCAGTATTTT. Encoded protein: CASSFTGELTDTQYF. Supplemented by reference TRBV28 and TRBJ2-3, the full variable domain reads DVKVTQSSRYLVKRTGEKVFLECVQDMDHENMFWYRQDPGLGLRLIYFSYDVKMKEKGDIPEGYSVSREKKERFSLILESASTNQTSMYLCASSFTGELTDTQYFGPGTRLTVL.